This TCR beta chain was observed in a study of blood T cells in healthy people across ages. The CDR3 contains 15 residues. Trimming removed 3 bases from V and 7 bases from J; junction bases left unmatched: 11. CDR1 is SGHKS and CDR2 is YYEKEE in the germline V gene (reference sequence). The authors ran a second PCR of roughly 6 to 12 cycles using a sample-barcoded 5' primer and a J-beta primer mix. TCRdb analysed the 5' RACE reads with MiXCR anew, one entry per CDR3 protein. The repertoire has 850,000 to 1,000,000 distinct CDR3 sequences, just over 50% of them found once; the top ten carry about a fifth.

V usage is TRBV5-5 and J usage is TRBJ2-5, with 8 bases lining up with TRBD2. Sequencing was performed on blood. The origin of this receptor is a woman aged 55-69 years in good health. CDR3 sequence reads: CASSSGGPSIGTQYF. The CDR3 DNA reads TGTGCCAGCAGCTCGGGAGGGCCCTCGATAGGGACCCAGTACTTC.